Shown below are 30 T cell receptor beta chains from a single sample sequenced in a study of PD-L1 blockade in urothelial cancer. Time point: peripheral blood 6 weeks after treatment start. Some clones are missing from TCRdb's copy, which holds only in-frame ones; the method was immunoSEQ multiplex PCR. The data hold around 46,000 clones, with roughly four fifths observed a single time. The sample consisted of PBMCs, taken around atezolizumab (anti-PD-L1) treatment. The source is a man between 60 and 70 years old with urothelial cancer.

The rearrangement links TRBV28 to TRBJ2-1, with 10 bases fitting TRBD2. Trimming removed 5 bases from V and 2 bases from J; junction bases left unmatched: 3. CDR1 MDHEN and CDR2 SYDVKM come from the germline V gene. The CDR3 spans 15 residues. CDR3 DNA: TGTGCCAGCAGTACCCTAGCGGGAGCCTACAATGAGCAGTTCTTC. The encoded protein is CASSTLAGAYNEQFF.

The genes are TRBV6-5 and TRBJ2-2; perhaps TRBD1 as D (7 bases). Germline lookup yields CDR1 MNHEY and CDR2 SVGAGI. V was cut by 2 bases and J by 4 bases, with 14 bases left in between. The CDR3 contains 16 residues. The CDR3 coding sequence is TGTGCCAGCAGTTACGGAGGGGGCGGACGCACCGGGGAGCTGTTTTTT. Translation: CASSYGGGGRTGELFF.

The rearrangement uses TRBV2 and TRBJ2-6; TRBD1 agrees at 7 bases. The CDR3 sequence is 17 residues long. The germline CDR1 and CDR2 sequences are SNHLY and FYNNEI. V gave up 8 bases and J gave up 1 base; unmatched junction bases: 11. This chain's CDR3 is CASWGQGVLSGANVLTF. For the CDR3, the DNA is TGTGCCAGCTGGGGGCAGGGGGTTTTGTCTGGGGCCAACGTCCTGACTTTC.

The V and J genes are TRBV6-5 and TRBJ1-1; maybe TRBD1 (6 bases). V shed 5 bases and J shed 6 bases, with 13 bases lying between them. The CDR3 length is 13 residues. Germline V gene data show CDR1 as MNHEY and CDR2 as SVGAGI. The CDR3 sequence is CASSLGDIAEAFF. CDR3 DNA sequence: TGTGCCAGCAGTCTTGGGGACATAGCTGAAGCTTTCTTT.

The V call is TRBV7-9, the J call TRBJ2-5, with no clear D. The CDR3 extends over 11 amino acids. The ends were cut back, 4 bases at V and 3 bases at J, with 3 bases in the middle. Germline-derived CDR1 and CDR2 are SEHNR and FQNEAQ (reference sequence). The CDR3 region is CASSSKETQYF. DNA of the CDR3: TGTGCCAGCAGCTCCAAAGAGACCCAGTACTTC.

The genes are TRBV28 and TRBJ2-7; D may be TRBD2 (5 bases). Looked up from germline, CDR1 is MDHEN and CDR2 is SYDVKM. The CDR3 is 15 residues long. V was trimmed by 6 bases and J by 0 bases, leaving 15 bases between them. CDR3 nucleotides: TGTGCCAGCAGCCCCTTTGCTGGGAGCTCCTACGAGCAGTACTTC. Translation gives CASSPFAGSSYEQYF.

This clone was picked up one time. This rearrangement joins TRBV28 to TRBJ2-7; 8 nucleotides match TRBD1. In germline, CDR1 is MDHEN, CDR2 SYDVKM. The trim removed 8 bases at V and 3 bases at J, leaving 3 bases unmatched. The CDR3 loop spans 12 amino acids. In DNA, the CDR3 is TGTGCCAGCTCGGGACAGGTCTACGAGCAGTACTTC. It is translated as CASSGQVYEQYF. Looking up the rest from reference TRBV28 and TRBJ2-7 gives the full variable domain: DVKVTQSSRYLVKRTGEKVFLECVQDMDHENMFWYRQDPGLGLRLIYFSYDVKMKEKGDIPEGYSVSREKKERFSLILESASTNQTSMYLCASSGQVYEQYFGPGTRLTVT.

This clone has only a few counts. The chain employs TRBV19 and TRBJ2-7; TRBD1 agrees at 8 bases. Trimming removed 7 bases from V and 5 bases from J; junction bases left unmatched: 7. The CDR3 has 13 amino acids. From germline, CDR1 is LNHDA and CDR2 SQIVND (reference sequence). Here the CDR3 reads CASKRQGANEQYF. CDR3 DNA: TGTGCCAGTAAGCGGCAGGGGGCAAACGAGCAGTACTTC. The full variable domain, completed using reference TRBV19 and TRBJ2-7, is DGGITQSPKYLFRKEGQNVTLSCEQNLNHDAMYWYRQDPGQGLRLIYYSQIVNDFQKGDIAEGYSVSREKKESFPLTVTSAQKNPTAFYLCASKRQGANEQYFGPGTRLTVT.

This chain connects TRBV5-1 to TRBJ1-1, with 8 bases lining up with TRBD1. The V segment lost 4 bases and the J segment 4 bases; nucleotides outside the gene matches: 9. The CDR3 runs 15 residues. Germline V gene sequence: CDR1 SGHRS, CDR2 YFSETQ. The CDR3 coding sequence is TGCGCCAGCAGCCTCGGACAGGGTTCGCGCACTGAAGCTTTCTTT. Amino acids: CASSLGQGSRTEAFF.

This clone has only a few counts. The chain links TRBV7-2 to TRBJ2-6; possibly TRBD1 for D (7 bases). Germline values: CDR1 SGHTA, CDR2 FQGNSA. V lost 5 bases and J lost 0, with 11 bases in between. This CDR3 is 16 amino acids long. The CDR3 here is CASSPQGGSGANVLTF. CDR3 sequence (DNA): TGTGCCAGCAGCCCCCAGGGGGGCTCTGGGGCCAACGTCCTGACTTTC.

V gene TRBV5-1 combines with J gene TRBJ2-5; 7 bases map to TRBD1. The length of the CDR3 is 16 residues. Germline assignment: CDR1 SGHRS and CDR2 YFSETQ. The J segment lost 4 bases and the V segment lost 0 bases, leaving 9 bases of the junction unmatched. CDR3 in amino acids: CASSLALGQRGETQYF. CDR3 sequence (DNA): TGCGCCAGCAGCTTGGCCCTGGGACAGCGAGGAGAGACCCAGTACTTC.

The chain has TRBV28 and TRBJ1-2, with 7 bases fitting TRBD1. V gave up 6 bases and J gave up 4 bases; unmatched junction bases: 8. Per germline, CDR1 MDHEN and CDR2 SYDVKM. The CDR3 consists of 14 residues. Here the CDR3 DNA reads TGTGCCAGCAGCGAAGGGGGCGTGGGCTATGGCTACACCTTC. This encodes CASSEGGVGYGYTF.

The CDR3 region has the DNA TGTGCCAGCAGCGCCGGGGACCCCGGGGGCAATGAGCAGTTCTTC. This sequence encodes CASSAGDPGGNEQFF. The genes are TRBV6-6 and TRBJ2-1, with a possible D match to TRBD2 (6 bases). The CDR3 is made up of 15 amino acids. Trimming removed 6 bases from V and 6 bases from J, with 18 bases in between. Germline V CDR1 and CDR2: MNHNY, SVGAGI (reference sequence).

Only one count was recorded for this clone. This sequence joins TRBV5-1 and TRBJ2-3; a possible D gene is TRBD2 (5 bases). Trimming shortened V by 0 bases and J by 2 bases, and 10 bases separated the two germline ends. This CDR3 has 15 amino acids. Germline CDR1 and CDR2: SGHRS and YFSETQ. CDR3 loop: CASSLGGPNTDTQYF. CDR3 nucleotide sequence: TGCGCCAGCAGCTTGGGAGGGCCTAACACAGATACGCAGTATTTT.

As DNA, the CDR3 is TGCGCCAGCAGCTACCGGACAGGGAAGGAAGAGACCCAGTACTTC. Translated, it gives CASSYRTGKEETQYF. The chain couples TRBV5-1 to TRBJ2-5, with TRBD1 identical over 8 bases. Unmatched junction bases numbered 7, after V lost 3 bases and J lost 3 bases. Looked up from germline, CDR1 is SGHRS and CDR2 is YFSETQ. The CDR3 is 15 amino acids.

The chain has TRBV4-2 and TRBJ1-5; D is undetermined. The CDR3 is made up of 14 amino acids. The V end lost 1 base, the J end lost 0 bases, and 4 bases lay between the germline ends. Germline CDR1 LGHNA, CDR2 YNFKEQ. Here the CDR3 reads CASSQGLSNQPQHF. Written as DNA, the CDR3 is TGTGCCAGCAGCCAAGGACTTAGCAATCAGCCCCAGCATTTT.

The V and J genes are TRBV11-2 and TRBJ1-2, with 7 nucleotides matching TRBD1. CDR1 and CDR2 from the germline V gene are SGHAT and FQNNGV. V dropped 4 bases and J dropped 4; count of bases not matched to a gene: 9. The CDR3 covers 15 residues. For the CDR3, the DNA is TGTGCCAGCAGCTCAACCGAGACAGGGATCTATGGCTACACCTTC. Translated, it gives CASSSTETGIYGYTF.

This chain uses TRBV30 with TRBJ2-3, with 8 positions matching TRBD1. There are 14 residues in the CDR3. V lost 2 bases, J lost 5 bases, and 6 bases stayed unmatched. The germline CDR1 and CDR2 sequences are GTSNPN and SVGIG (reference sequence). The CDR3 DNA follows: TGTGCCTGGAGTCTCCGGACAGGGAAAGATACGCAGTATTTT. Translated, it gives CAWSLRTGKDTQYF.

J is TRBJ2-3 and V is TRBV5-4; unclear D gene. The CDR3 is 15 residues long. Germline lookup yields CDR1 SGHNT and CDR2 YYREEE (reference sequence). V was clipped by 2 bases and J by 4 bases, with 14 bases between them. CDR3 loop: CASSLEAVPPDTQYF. CDR3 sequence (DNA): TGTGCCAGCAGCTTAGAGGCCGTCCCGCCAGATACGCAGTATTTT.

The rearrangement uses TRBV27 and TRBJ1-5, with unresolved D. Germline-derived CDR1 and CDR2 are MNHEY and SMNVEV (reference sequence). The CDR3 has 13 residues. Trimming pared 6 bases from V and 9 bases from J, leaving 15 bases between. The CDR3 nucleotides read TGTGCCAGCAGCGACGGGGTAAGTTGGCCCCAGCATTTT. Translated, it gives CASSDGVSWPQHF.

The chain joins TRBV30 to TRBJ1-3; no clear D. CDR1 and CDR2 (germline): GTSNPN, SVGIG (reference sequence). The CDR3 is 12 residues long. V lost 7 bases and J lost 0, with 7 bases in between. As DNA, the CDR3 is TGTGCCTACACGGGCTCTGGAAACACCATATATTTT. Protein product: CAYTGSGNTIYF.

J is TRBJ2-6 and V is TRBV5-1; D gene uncertain. The CDR3 runs 15 residues. V was pared by 1 base and J by 4 bases, with 9 bases between. Germline CDR1 is SGHRS and CDR2 is YFSETQ. CDR3 protein: CASSLSVAGANVLTF. The CDR3 nucleotides read TGCGCCAGCAGCTTGTCAGTGGCCGGGGCCAACGTCCTGACTTTC.

This clone was seen repeatedly, ten times or more. The chain uses TRBV7-8 and TRBJ1-2; possibly TRBD1 for D (5 bases). Trimming took 4 bases from V and 7 from J, leaving 19 bases between them. The CDR3 contains 15 residues. Germline values: CDR1 SGHVS, CDR2 FQNEAQ. The CDR3 loop reads CASSWDGGALGGYTF. CDR3 nucleotide sequence: TGTGCCAGCAGCTGGGACGGCGGGGCACTTGGTGGCTACACCTTC.

The table lists this clone with a count of one. The chain recombines TRBV6-5 with TRBJ1-3, with D perhaps TRBD1 (5 bases). Germline V gene lookup returns CDR1 MNHEY and CDR2 SVGAGI. This CDR3 has 15 amino acids. V gave up 2 bases and J gave up 2 bases, with 10 bases separating them. CDR3 sequence reads: CASSYGGETGNTIYF. CDR3 DNA: TGTGCCAGCAGTTACGGGGGGGAAACTGGAAACACCATATATTTT.

The chain is built from TRBV6-1 and TRBJ2-5; perhaps TRBD2 as D (5 bases). Per the germline V gene, CDR1 is MNHNS and CDR2 is SASEGT. Trimming stripped 11 bases from V and 4 bases from J, with 20 bases between. There are 14 residues in the CDR3. CDR3: CASETLLVGETQYF. The CDR3 DNA sequence: TGTGCCTCAGAAACCCTACTAGTCGGAGAGACCCAGTACTTC.

This rearrangement joins TRBV27 to TRBJ2-1; no clear D. The germline CDR1 and CDR2 sequences are MNHEY and SMNVEV (reference sequence). The CDR3 is made up of 13 amino acids. Trimming stripped 2 bases from V and 6 bases from J, with 8 bases between. For the CDR3, the DNA is TGTGCCAGCAGTTTAATTGGAGTCAATGAGCAGTTCTTC. Amino acid sequence: CASSLIGVNEQFF.

V and J are TRBV29-1 and TRBJ2-3, with a possible D match to TRBD2 (6 bases). Trimming took 5 bases from V and 4 from J, leaving 16 bases between them. The CDR3 spans 14 residues. Germline V gene data show CDR1 as SQVTM and CDR2 as ANQGSEA. DNA for the CDR3: TGCAGCGTTCCGGGGCTAGCGTTATCAGATACGCAGTATTTT. Its protein is CSVPGLALSDTQYF.

This clone occurred a few times. V usage is TRBV7-9 and J usage is TRBJ2-1; 7 positions match TRBD2. V shed 2 bases, J shed 0 bases, and the junction held 4 bases outside the gene matches. CDR1 is SEHNR and CDR2 is FQNEAQ in the germline V gene (reference sequence). The CDR3 consists of 16 residues. The CDR3 bases are TGTGCCAGCAGCTTACTTCCGGGGGGCTCCTACAATGAGCAGTTCTTC. Translated: CASSLLPGGSYNEQFF.

A single count supports this clone. The chain is built from TRBV28 and TRBJ1-2; perhaps TRBD1 as D (6 bases). The CDR3 runs 13 residues. Trimming removed 8 bases at V and 3 bases at J, with 13 bases between. CDR1 is MDHEN and CDR2 is SYDVKM in the germline V gene. For the CDR3, the DNA is TGTGCCAGCCGACCGGACAGCTACTATGGCTACACCTTC. Translation: CASRPDSYYGYTF.

The chain employs TRBV28 and TRBJ2-1, with 11 bases fitting TRBD2. With 3 bases clipped from V and 1 base from J, the junction kept 5 bases outside the gene matches. The CDR3 length is 17 residues. CDR1 is MDHEN and CDR2 is SYDVKM in the germline V gene. The CDR3 protein is CASSFPSGRPSYNEQFF. CDR3 sequence (DNA): TGTGCCAGCAGTTTTCCTAGCGGGAGGCCTTCCTACAATGAGCAGTTCTTC.